This TCR beta chain was captured in a study of regulatory T cells in long-lasting Graves disease (dated by TCRdb to about 2021). Context from the whole study: In the newly diagnosed Graves' disease group, patients had been taking antithyroid drugs for less than 3 months. A total of some 35 samples underwent TCR sequencing, from about 13 patients with persistent Graves' disease and 20 patients with newly diagnosed Graves' disease. Persistent Graves' disease patients were compared with newly diagnosed Graves' disease patients by peripheral blood TCR sequencing and RNA sequencing. The study was conducted in China and was registered as a clinical trial. What the study reported, not specific to this receptor: Persistent patients shared more public clonotypes among themselves (fewer than 3,000) than newly diagnosed patients did (over 950). As a limitation, the authors acknowledged that the small sample size may reduce accuracy. Persistent disease showed preferential use of TRBV28, TRBJ1-2 and TRBJ2-5, whereas newly diagnosed disease favored TRBV20-1 and TRBJ2-1. Persistent Graves' disease patients showed lower TCR Shannon entropy and fewer highly expanded clones than newly diagnosed patients, suggesting clonal expansion. Because the primary lesion, thyroid tissue, could not be accessed, the study looked at peripheral blood alone. Only the TCR beta chain was sequenced and analyzed.

The sample's time point label is to be understood as: newly diagnosed GD, antithyroid drugs for less than 3 months. For both TCR sequencing and RNA sequencing, RNA was extracted from PBMCs in TRIzol. Graves' disease was diagnosed according to American Thyroid Association guidelines. Recruitment of patients was carried out at an endocrinology department in Xi'an, China. Each patient gave approximately 10 milliliters of peripheral blood, collected in an EDTA anticoagulant tube. Ficoll Paque Plus density gradient separation was used to isolate PBMCs, and no further T cell sorting was done. An Agilent 2100 Bioanalyzer and agarose gel were used to check RNA quality, and a NanoDrop 2000 was used to measure RNA concentration. The library was generated by multiplex PCR. Instrument on record: Illumina HiSeq 4000. To build TCR beta libraries, CDR3 regions were amplified by Arm-PCR using iRepertoire HTBI primers. Gel purification was performed on PCR products prior to sequencing. The original methods were these. A total of roughly 65 TRBV and 14 TRBJ segments were identified across samples and were used for gene usage analysis of CDR3 amino acid clonotypes. Filtered high-quality paired reads were merged into contigs using COPE and FqMerger. BLAST was used to align contigs to IMGT TRBV, TRBD and TRBJ reference genes, and CDR3 was defined according to IMGT. Any clonotype with a frequency above 0.1% was counted as a highly expanded clone. Repertoire diversity was measured by Shannon entropy, and V-J evenness by the Gini coefficient. Clonotypes shared by more than one individual were considered public. The public reads were run again by TCRdb, first through fastp at Q25 and then through MiXCR, and only productive beta chains were kept. Each CDR3 protein gets just one entry, which takes the most common genes and DNA from the rows behind it. The V and J calls shown here were made by TCRdb, not taken from the authors' results. For this sample there are about 460,000 distinct CDR3 sequences; 14% appear just once. Around a sixth of the sample is held by the ten biggest clonotypes.

On this clonotype: The antigen it binds to is not known. One base away there is no much larger clone; base qualities are not given.

Counted from cysteine to phenylalanine, this CDR3 has 15 amino acids. Of the read, only the CDR3 DNA is kept; its 45 bases are in frame from base 1. Reading the germline V gene gives CDR1 KGHDR and CDR2 SFDVKD. V is trimmed back by 6 bases and J by 0 bases, and the junction contains 3 bases that no gene match accounts for. These data were likewise used in another study, on T cells in Graves' hyperthyroidism and ophthalmopathy. Per that second paper: A patient counted as having stable Graves' hyperthyroidism if no progression to ophthalmopathy occurred over 18 months of follow-up. Hyperthyroidism patients were newly diagnosed, had a disease duration of under 2 months, and were aged 18 to 65 years. Patients with uncontrolled infections, other autoimmune diseases, pregnancy or lactation were excluded. Diagnoses relied on clinical symptoms, serum thyroxine and TRAb, thyroid ultrasound and orbital computed tomography. The TCR CDR3 was subjected to a first round of RT-PCR using the HTBI primer set and the Qiagen OneStep RT-PCR kit. Most expanded thyroid clonotypes (frequency above 0.001) were also detected in blood, suggesting blood repertoires may reflect thyroid immune responses. In cross-validation, a model built on a 13 V-J signature told ophthalmopathy apart from stable hyperthyroidism with approximately 90% sensitivity and around 81% specificity, and in testing the same model reached 80%/75%. In validation, the model predicted progression to ophthalmopathy with 65% to 71% sensitivity and approximately 74% specificity, a median of about 6 months before onset. TCR V-J signatures able to tell the groups apart were searched for in a discovery cohort of some 100 patients, of whom 43 had Graves' ophthalmopathy and around 56 had stable Graves' hyperthyroidism. Prospective prediction of ophthalmopathy was tested in an independent validation cohort of fewer than 20 hyperthyroidism patients and 17 patients who later progressed to ophthalmopathy. The 75 to 100 discovery patients were divided at random into training and test sets in a 7:3 ratio. In about 6 Graves' hyperthyroidism patients, the study also compared T-cell repertoires from thyroid tissue with T-cell repertoires from blood. After blood sampling, hyperthyroidism patients were treated with methimazole at a starting dose of 30 mg daily, and ophthalmopathy patients were treated with high-dose intravenous methylprednisolone. A second multiplex PCR round built the libraries, followed by size selection and purification. The libraries were sequenced on an Illumina HiSeq2000 using paired-end 100 bp reads. Raw data were processed with SOAPnuke, discarding reads with adapters, uncalled bases, mean Phred below 15, or no exact constant-primer or identifier match. COPE v1.2.5 was used to merge the high-quality paired reads, and each unique nucleotide sequence was defined as a clonotype. Clonotypes were aligned to IMGT TRBV, TRBD and TRBJ reference segments using MiTCR v1.1. Only V-J combinations with frequency above 0.0001, covering roughly 99% of repertoires, were analysed. A TCS score was defined as the ratio between F50 (clonal expansion) and ExV (chaos), using BLOSUM62-based TCRdist between CDR3 peptides within each V-J. Welch's t-statistics and random forest reduced fewer than 550 V-J features to around 14, which were used in a naive Bayes classifier (R e1071). No statistical method was used to fix the sample size in advance, and group allocation was not hidden from the investigators. The paper reports TCR Vbeta CDR3 sequencing of fewer than 150 peripheral blood samples: some 41 ophthalmopathy, roughly 80 hyperthyroidism and about 17 progressor patients.

The chain employs TRBV24-1 and TRBJ2-1; the junction holds 8 bases that match TRBD2. The sequence was obtained from a woman between 50 and 59 years old with Graves disease. Donor details come from another sample of the same person, matched by shared clones. The sequences come from peripheral blood mononuclear cells (PBMCs), collected at new diagnosis, from a patient treated with antithyroid drugs. The CDR3 in this case is CATSPGGGSYNEQFF. The sequenced DNA: TGTGCCACCAGTCCGGGAGGGGGCTCCTACAATGAGCAGTTCTTC.